These 10 T cell receptor beta chains originate from one sample sequenced in a study of blood T cell repertoires in COVID-19. TCRdb's table, derived via immunoSEQ multiplex PCR, lists solely in-frame clones and lacks some. The sample yields about 49,000 clones, around 90% seen once. Specimen: peripheral blood. Every receptor here comes from a man older than 75 with acute or convalescent COVID-19.

The table lists this clone with a count of one. V gene TRBV5-4 combines with J gene TRBJ2-7; D unresolved. V was pared by 4 bases and J by 5 bases, with 13 bases between. The CDR3 is made up of 13 amino acids. Germline V lookup: CDR1 SGHNT, CDR2 YYREEE (reference sequence). Written as DNA, the CDR3 is TGTGCCAGCAGCACAGATGCCCGCCACGAGCAGTACTTC. Its translation: CASSTDARHEQYF.

The V call is TRBV2, the J call TRBJ1-2, with 12 bases lining up with TRBD1. This CDR3 has 15 residues. The junction had 6 bases not matched to a gene; V was cut back by 3 bases and J by 7 bases. Germline CDR1 and CDR2: SNHLY and FYNNEI. The CDR3 DNA is TGTGCCAGCAGTGACCCACCGGGACAGGGGGCTGGCTACACCTTC. It is translated as CASSDPPGQGAGYTF.

J is TRBJ1-1 and V is TRBV29-1, with D unclear. There are 10 residues in the CDR3. V was trimmed by 3 bases and J by 6 bases, leaving 5 bases between them. Per germline, CDR1 SQVTM and CDR2 ANQGSEA. CDR3 amino acids: CSVEGPEAFF. In DNA form, the CDR3 reads TGCAGCGTTGAGGGCCCTGAAGCTTTCTTT.

This clone was seen only once. The V gene is TRBV21-1, the J gene TRBJ1-1; the table calls TRBD1, which could not be checked here. TRBV21-1 is a listed pseudogene. The CDR3 has 16 residues. Here the CDR3 reads CASSNRKGGANTEAFF. CDR3 sequence (DNA): TGTGCCAGCAGCAACCGAAAAGGGGGCGCGAACACTGAAGCTTTCTTT.

This clone turned up a few times. The J gene is TRBJ1-1, the V gene TRBV10-2; 9 positions agree with TRBD1. J gave up 10 bases and V 6 bases, and 9 bases lay outside the gene matches. Germline loops: CDR1 WSHSY, CDR2 SAAADI. The CDR3 length is 13 residues. CDR3 amino acids: CASSGTGSGGAFF. The CDR3 nucleotides are TGCGCCAGCAGCGGGACAGGGAGCGGGGGAGCTTTCTTT.

This chain links TRBV27 with TRBJ1-6; D gene unclear. This CDR3 has 15 amino acids. The ends were cut back, 4 bases at V and 3 bases at J, with 10 bases in the middle. Germline V CDR1 and CDR2: MNHEY, SMNVEV (reference sequence). The chain's CDR3 is CASSSRPSYNSPLHF. The CDR3 nucleotides are TGTGCCAGCAGTTCCCGCCCCAGCTATAATTCACCCCTCCACTTT.

In its sample, this clone was seen a few times. The CDR3 sequence is CASSGGQILSGNTIYF. For the CDR3, the DNA is TGCGCCAGCAGCGGGGGACAGATACTCTCTGGAAACACCATATATTTT. The genes are TRBV5-1 and TRBJ1-3; 7 bases agree with TRBD1. V shed 4 bases, J shed 0 bases, and the junction held 7 bases outside the gene matches. The V gene's germline CDR1 is SGHRS and CDR2 YFSETQ. The CDR3 sequence is 16 residues long.

This rearrangement joins TRBV30 to TRBJ1-3; D uncertain. CDR1 GTSNPN and CDR2 SVGIG come from the germline V gene (reference sequence). The CDR3 is made up of 14 amino acids. V lost 0 bases, J lost 0 bases, and 6 bases lay in between. In DNA, the CDR3 is TGTGCCTGGAGTGTAGGGAGCTCTGGAAACACCATATATTTT. This gives the protein CAWSVGSSGNTIYF.

The rearrangement joins TRBV7-6 to TRBJ1-3, with TRBD1 matching 8 bases. V was pared by 3 bases and J by 1 base, with 8 bases of the junction left unmatched. Germline V gene lookup returns CDR1 SGHVS and CDR2 FNYEAQ. The CDR3 consists of 17 residues. The CDR3 region is CASSLSGQGSSGNTIYF. The CDR3 DNA sequence: TGTGCCAGCAGCTTGAGCGGACAGGGTAGTTCTGGAAACACCATATATTTT. Full variable domain (outside the CDR3, taken from reference TRBV7-6 and TRBJ1-3): GAGVSQSPRYKVTKRGQDVALRCDPISGHVSLYWYRQALGQGPEFLTYFNYEAQQDKSGLPNDRFSAERPEGSISTLTIQRTEQRDSAMYRCASSLSGQGSSGNTIYFGEGSWLTVV.

The chain couples TRBV11-2 to TRBJ2-3; TRBD2 matches at 7 bases. The CDR3 covers 14 residues. V was clipped by 3 bases and J by 4 bases; unmatched bases: 4. Germline-derived CDR1 and CDR2 are SGHAT and FQNNGV. The CDR3 sequence: CASSFSGRADTQYF. In DNA, the CDR3 is TGTGCCAGCAGCTTTTCAGGGAGGGCAGATACGCAGTATTTT. The whole variable domain, remainder taken from reference TRBV11-2 and TRBJ2-3, is EAGVAQSPRYKIIEKRQSVAFWCNPISGHATLYWYQQILGQGPKLLIQFQNNGVVDDSQLPKDRFSAERLKGVDSTLKIQPAKLEDSAVYLCASSFSGRADTQYFGPGTRLTVL.